This T cell receptor beta chain was retrieved from a study of T cell responses to AZD1222 COVID-19 vaccine. Trimming left V 4 bases short and J 7 bases short, with 19 bases between. The CDR3 totals 16 residues. The germline CDR1 and CDR2 sequences are MNHNS and SASEGT. TCRdb keeps only in-frame clones here, not all; method: immunoSEQ multiplex PCR. The data contain 64,000 or so clones, about 83% of them seen just once; the ten biggest clones take up 7.3%. The TCR comes from an adult in good health. The rearrangement uses TRBV6-1 and TRBJ2-2, with D tentatively TRBD2 (7 bases). Sequenced material: peripheral blood, taken on day 0 of AZD1222 vaccination. CDR3 sequence: CASSGLWGGRNGELFF. The CDR3 DNA is TGTGCCAGCAGTGGCCTTTGGGGGGGGCGGAACGGGGAGCTGTTTTTT.